This T cell receptor (beta chain) stems from a study of shared clonotypes between healthy human individuals. Study conclusions and caveats: Large sequencing depth failed to make sorted-subset sequencing complete, rarefaction showed. In a handful of donors, about 5% of naive CD4 clonotypes appeared in common.

Comment on this clone: What it binds is unknown.

Measured with immunoSEQ multiplex PCR; TCRdb has only the in-frame clones, and not every one. In the table there are roughly 1.4 million clones, 97% to 99% of which are singletons. This CDR3 has 13 amino acids. V lost 5 bases, J lost 5 bases, and 13 bases lay in between. Germline values: CDR1 MGHRA, CDR2 YSYEKL. Sequenced input: naive CD4+ T cells sorted from blood. The subset was: CD45RA+ positively selected. This receptor was taken from a young man in good health. The V and J genes are TRBV4-1 and TRBJ2-7; D ambiguous. The CDR3 is CASSVLSYNEQYF. CDR3 bases: TGCGCCAGCAGCGTCCTTTCTTACAACGAGCAGTACTTC.